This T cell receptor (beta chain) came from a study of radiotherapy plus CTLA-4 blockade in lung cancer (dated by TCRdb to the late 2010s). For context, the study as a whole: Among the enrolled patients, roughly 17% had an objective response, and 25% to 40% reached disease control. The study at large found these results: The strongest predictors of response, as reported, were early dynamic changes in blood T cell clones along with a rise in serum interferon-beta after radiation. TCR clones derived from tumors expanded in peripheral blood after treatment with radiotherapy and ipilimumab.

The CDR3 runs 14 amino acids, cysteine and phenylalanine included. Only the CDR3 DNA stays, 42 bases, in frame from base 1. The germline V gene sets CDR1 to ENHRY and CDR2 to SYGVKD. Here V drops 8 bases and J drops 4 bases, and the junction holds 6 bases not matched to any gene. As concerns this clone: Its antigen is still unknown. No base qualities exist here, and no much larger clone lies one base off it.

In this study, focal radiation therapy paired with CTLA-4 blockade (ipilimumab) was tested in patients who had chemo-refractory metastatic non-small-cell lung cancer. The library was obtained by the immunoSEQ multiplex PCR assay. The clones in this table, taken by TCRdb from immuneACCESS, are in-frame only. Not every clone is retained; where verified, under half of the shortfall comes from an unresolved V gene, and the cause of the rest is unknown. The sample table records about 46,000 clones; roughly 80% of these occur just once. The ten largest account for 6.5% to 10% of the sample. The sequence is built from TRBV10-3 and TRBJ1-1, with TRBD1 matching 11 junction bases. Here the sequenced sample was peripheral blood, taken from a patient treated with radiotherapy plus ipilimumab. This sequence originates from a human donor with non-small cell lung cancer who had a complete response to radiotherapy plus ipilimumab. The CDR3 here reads CAIHSGTGGTEAFF. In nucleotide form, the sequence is TGTGCCATCCACTCCGGGACAGGGGGCACTGAAGCTTTCTTT.